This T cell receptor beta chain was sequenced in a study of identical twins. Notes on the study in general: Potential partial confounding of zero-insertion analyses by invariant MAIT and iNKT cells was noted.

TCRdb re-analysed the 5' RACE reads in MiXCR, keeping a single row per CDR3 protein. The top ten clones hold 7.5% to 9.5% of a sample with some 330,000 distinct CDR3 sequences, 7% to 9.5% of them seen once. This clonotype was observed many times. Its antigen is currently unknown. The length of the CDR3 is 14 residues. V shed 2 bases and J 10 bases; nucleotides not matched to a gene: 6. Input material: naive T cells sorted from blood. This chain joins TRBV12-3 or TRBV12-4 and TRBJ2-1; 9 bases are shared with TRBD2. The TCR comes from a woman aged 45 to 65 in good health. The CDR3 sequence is CASSLRTSVWEQFF. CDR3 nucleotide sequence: TGTGCCAGCAGTTTAAGGACTAGCGTCTGGGAGCAGTTCTTC.